This T cell receptor (beta chain) was sequenced in a study of shared clonotypes between healthy human individuals. From germline, CDR1 is MNHNS and CDR2 SASEGT. V dropped 0 bases and J dropped 5 bases, with 15 bases sitting between them. The CDR3 consists of 16 residues. Data came from immunoSEQ multiplex PCR; TCRdb stores just in-frame clones and leaves some out. There are about 1.5 million clones in the sample; roughly 98% occur only once, and about 0.4% lies in the top ten. V usage is TRBV6-1 and J usage is TRBJ2-3; the D is unclear. Sequencing was performed on naive CD4+ T cells sorted from blood. The subset here: CD45RA+ positively selected. This clonotype was sampled from a young man in good health. CDR3 loop: CASSEAVYGPEDTQYF. Here the CDR3 DNA reads TGTGCCAGCAGTGAAGCGGTTTATGGCCCCGAAGATACGCAGTATTTT.